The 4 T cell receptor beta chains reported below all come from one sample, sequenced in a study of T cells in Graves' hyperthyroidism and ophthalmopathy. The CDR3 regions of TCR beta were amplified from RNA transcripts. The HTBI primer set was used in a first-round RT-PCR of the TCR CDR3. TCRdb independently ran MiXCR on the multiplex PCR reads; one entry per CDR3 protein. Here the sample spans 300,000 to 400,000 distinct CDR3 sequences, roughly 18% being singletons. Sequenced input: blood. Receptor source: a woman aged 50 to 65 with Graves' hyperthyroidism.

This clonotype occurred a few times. As DNA, the CDR3 is TGTGCCAGCAGCCAAGATAGGGGGATTAGCACAGATACGCAGTATTTT. This translates into CASSQDRGISTDTQYF. The rearrangement joins TRBV3-1 to TRBJ2-3, with D tentatively TRBD1 (6 bases). The V end was cut by 0 bases, the J end by 0 bases, with 10 bases between. Looked up from germline, CDR1 is LGHDT and CDR2 is YNNKEL (reference sequence). CDR3 length: 16 amino acids.

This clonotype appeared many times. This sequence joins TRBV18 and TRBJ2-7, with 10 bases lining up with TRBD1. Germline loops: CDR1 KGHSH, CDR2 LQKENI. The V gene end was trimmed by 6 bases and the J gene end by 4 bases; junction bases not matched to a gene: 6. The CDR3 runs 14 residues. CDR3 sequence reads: CASSPQGQGYEQYV. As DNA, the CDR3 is TGTGCCAGCTCGCCCCAGGGACAGGGGTACGAGCAGTACGTC.

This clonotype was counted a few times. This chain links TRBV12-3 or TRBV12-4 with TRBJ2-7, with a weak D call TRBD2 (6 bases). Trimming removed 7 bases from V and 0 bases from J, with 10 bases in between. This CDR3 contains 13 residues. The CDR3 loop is CASKIADSYEQYF. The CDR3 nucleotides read TGTGCCAGCAAAATAGCGGACTCCTACGAGCAGTACTTC.

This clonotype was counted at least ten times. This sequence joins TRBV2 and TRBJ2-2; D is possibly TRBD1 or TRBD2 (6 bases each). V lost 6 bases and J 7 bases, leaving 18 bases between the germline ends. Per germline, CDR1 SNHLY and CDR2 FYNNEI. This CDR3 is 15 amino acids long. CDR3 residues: CASRRRDGGLGELFF. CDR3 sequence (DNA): TGTGCCAGCAGGAGACGTGACGGGGGCCTCGGGGAGCTGTTTTTT.